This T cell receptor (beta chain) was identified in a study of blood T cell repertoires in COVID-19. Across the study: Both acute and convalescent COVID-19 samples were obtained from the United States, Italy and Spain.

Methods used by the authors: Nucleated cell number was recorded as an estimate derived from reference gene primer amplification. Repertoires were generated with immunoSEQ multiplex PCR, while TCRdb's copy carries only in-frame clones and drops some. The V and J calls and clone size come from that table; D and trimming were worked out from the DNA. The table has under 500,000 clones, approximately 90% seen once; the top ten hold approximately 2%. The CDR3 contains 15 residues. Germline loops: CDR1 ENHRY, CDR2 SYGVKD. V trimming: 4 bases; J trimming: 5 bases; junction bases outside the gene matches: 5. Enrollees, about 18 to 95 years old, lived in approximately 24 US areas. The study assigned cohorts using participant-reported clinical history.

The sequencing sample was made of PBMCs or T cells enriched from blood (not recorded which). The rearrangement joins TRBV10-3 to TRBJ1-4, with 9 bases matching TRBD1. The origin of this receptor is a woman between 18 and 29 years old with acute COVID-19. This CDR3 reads CAISGGTGRNEKLFF. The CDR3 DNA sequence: TGTGCCATCAGTGGAGGGACAGGGAGGAATGAAAAACTGTTTTTT.